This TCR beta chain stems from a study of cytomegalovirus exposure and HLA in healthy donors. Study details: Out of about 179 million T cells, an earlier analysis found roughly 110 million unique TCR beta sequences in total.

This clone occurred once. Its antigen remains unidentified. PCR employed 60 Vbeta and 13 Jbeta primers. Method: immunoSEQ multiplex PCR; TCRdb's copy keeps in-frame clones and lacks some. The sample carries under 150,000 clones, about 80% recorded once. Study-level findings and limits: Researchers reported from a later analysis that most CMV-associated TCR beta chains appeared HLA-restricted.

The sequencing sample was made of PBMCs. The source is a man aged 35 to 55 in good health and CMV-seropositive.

The CDR3: CASTEGQNRGGYEQYF. The CDR3 nucleotides read TGTGCCAGCACCGAAGGGCAGAACCGCGGAGGCTACGAGCAGTACTTC. V usage is TRBV2 and J usage is TRBJ2-7, with D maybe TRBD2 (5 bases). This CDR3 has 16 amino acids. In germline, CDR1 is SNHLY, CDR2 FYNNEI. Trimming pared 7 bases from V and 3 bases from J, leaving 22 bases between.